The rows below give T cell receptor beta chains drawn from one sample of a study of blood T cell repertoires in COVID-19. Produced via immunoSEQ multiplex PCR; TCRdb's table is partial and in-frame only. This table holds roughly 250,000 clones, about nine tenths found once. Sequencing used PBMCs or T cells enriched from blood (not recorded which). Receptors originate from a woman younger than 35 who had recovered from COVID-19. CDR3s include the opening cysteine and the closing phenylalanine or tryptophan. Fields, in order: CDR3 length, J gene, D gene, V gene, clone size, CDR3 DNA, CDR3 protein. D genes are given only for firm matches. Where a row states a size, it is once, few, many or the class of an expanded clone; other rows omit it.

15 | TRBJ2-7 | - | TRBV15 | - | TGTGCCACCAGCAGAGATCGGTTTCGAAGTGCCGAGCAGTACTTC | CATSRDRFRSAEQYF
14 | TRBJ1-2 | - | TRBV19 | few | TGTGCCAGTAGGGACAGAGGTGGGGCCTATGGCTACACCTTC | CASRDRGGAYGYTF
15 | TRBJ2-7 | - | TRBV4-1 | once | TGCGCCAGCAGCCAAGATCCACAAATCTCCTACGAGCAGTACTTC | CASSQDPQISYEQYF
14 | TRBJ1-3 | - | TRBV13 | - | TGTGCCAGCAGCCCTCAGGGTATCGAAAACACCATATATTTT | CASSPQGIENTIYF
13 | TRBJ1-2 | - | TRBV16 | - | TGTGCCAGCAGCCAATCGACGAAACAGGGCGGAACCTTC | CASSQSTKQGGTF
15 | TRBJ1-1 | - | TRBV4-2 | - | TGTGCCAGCAGCCAAAGCGAGGGGGGGGGCACTGAAGCTTTCTTT | CASSQSEGGGTEAFF
16 | TRBJ2-2 | - | TRBV5-6 | - | TGTGCCAGCAGCTTGGTCACAGGTTGGGACAACGGGGAGCTGTTTTTT | CASSLVTGWDNGELFF
14 | TRBJ1-2 | - | TRBV9 | - | TGTGCCAGCAGCGGCAGCGACAGCCACTATGGCTACACCTTC | CASSGSDSHYGYTF
15 | TRBJ1-2 | TRBD1 | TRBV7-9 | - | TGTGCCAGCAGCTTCCAGGGGGCCTACAGGGATGGCTACACCTTC | CASSFQGAYRDGYTF
13 | TRBJ2-1 | TRBD1 | TRBV29-1 | - | TGCAGCGTGACGTTGGACAGGCTCAATGAGCAGTTCTTC | CSVTLDRLNEQFF
14 | TRBJ1-2 | - | TRBV3-1/TRBV3-2 | - | TGTGCCAGCAGCCAAGCCTACAGGGTGGGTGGCTACACCTTC | CASSQAYRVGGYTF
13 | TRBJ1-2 | - | TRBV7-2 | - | TGTGCCAGCAGCTTAGGTAGCAGGGCTGGCTACACCTTC | CASSLGSRAGYTF
14 | TRBJ1-1 | - | TRBV3-1/TRBV3-2 | few | TGTGCCAGCAGCCAAGATCCCGACAGCCCTGAAGCTTTCTTT | CASSQDPDSPEAFF
15 | TRBJ1-1 | - | TRBV7-9 | - | TGTGCCAGCAGCTTAGGTGCAGGGAGGGACGCTGAAGCTTTCTTT | CASSLGAGRDAEAFF
15 | TRBJ1-5 | TRBD1 | TRBV9 | - | TGTGCCAGCAGCGTAGGACAGGGAGGAAATCAGCCCCAGCATTTT | CASSVGQGGNQPQHF
23 | TRBJ2-3 | TRBD2 | TRBV19 | - | TGTGCCAGTAGTATAAGACTTCTCTTGGTGGGGCTAGCGGTCCCATTGGGCACAGATACGCAGTATTTT | CASSIRLLLVGLAVPLGTDTQYF
15 | TRBJ1-4 | TRBD1 | TRBV5-1 | few | TGCGCCAGCACCTTAGAGGGGGCTGAGGGTGAAAAACTGTTTTTT | CASTLEGAEGEKLFF
15 | TRBJ1-5 | TRBD1 | TRBV19 | - | TGTGCCAGTAGTAATAACGGACAGGGTAATCAGCCCCAGCATTTT | CASSNNGQGNQPQHF
14 | TRBJ2-5 | - | TRBV7-6 | - | TGTGCCAGCAGCTCCTTGGACTGGCAAGAGACCCAGTACTTC | CASSSLDWQETQYF
15 | TRBJ2-1 | TRBD2 | TRBV6-1 | - | TGTGCCAGCAGTGAAGAGGCGGGAGGATATAATGAGCAGTTCTTC | CASSEEAGGYNEQFF
16 | TRBJ2-7 | - | TRBV11-2 | - | TGTGCCAGCAGCTCCGGGAGAGTCTTCTACTCCTACGAGCAGTACTTC | CASSSGRVFYSYEQYF
14 | TRBJ1-2 | - | TRBV7-2 | - | TGTGCCAGCAGCTTAATCCAGGGGAACTATGGCTACACCTTC | CASSLIQGNYGYTF
16 | TRBJ2-2 | TRBD2 | TRBV7-9 | - | TGTGCCAGCAGCCCCAGAGGGACTAGTAACGGCGGGGAGCTGTTTTTT | CASSPRGTSNGGELFF
17 | TRBJ2-2 | - | TRBV14 | - | TGTGCCAGCAAGATCTCCCGGAGGACGTCTGGGACCGGGGAGCTGTTTTTT | CASKISRRTSGTGELFF
15 | TRBJ1-6 | TRBD1 | TRBV9 | - | TGTGCCAGCAGCGACAGGGGGCAATTAGGTTCACCCCTCCACTTT | CASSDRGQLGSPLHF
19 | TRBJ2-4 | TRBD1 | TRBV18 | - | TGTGCCAGCTCACCACGTTCGGGACAGGCGCCGGGGGTGGGAAACATTCAGTACTTC | CASSPRSGQAPGVGNIQYF
11 | TRBJ1-3 | - | TRBV12-5 | - | TGTGCTAGTGGGACGGGGAACACCATATATTTT | CASGTGNTIYF
12 | TRBJ2-7 | - | TRBV3-1/TRBV3-2 | - | TGTGCCAGCAGCGCCGGCCAGGGCGAGCAGTACTTC | CASSAGQGEQYF
15 | TRBJ2-7 | TRBD2 | TRBV7-2 | - | TGTGCCAGCAGCCCCTTAGCGGGGGGTTTTTACGAGCAGTACTTC | CASSPLAGGFYEQYF
15 | TRBJ2-3 | - | TRBV24-1 | - | TGTGCCACCAGTGCTCCCCTCCGGGACACAGATACGCAGTATTTT | CATSAPLRDTDTQYF
14 | TRBJ2-1 | - | TRBV19 | once | TGTGCCAGTATGGCGACGGAACGGAGAAATGAGCAGTTCTTC | CASMATERRNEQFF
12 | TRBJ2-3 | - | TRBV9 | once | TGTGCCAGCAGCGCGTTCACAGATACGCAGTATTTT | CASSAFTDTQYF